The 6 T cell receptor beta chains below come from one sample, sequenced in a study of T cell changes during pregnancy in multiple sclerosis. Sequenced by immunoSEQ multiplex PCR; TCRdb stores in-frame clones only, minus some. This sample has 70,000 to 100,000 clones, with 85% to 95% found just once. The source material was peripheral blood, sampled in the first trimester of pregnancy. The receptor source for this set is a female donor with multiple sclerosis, enrolled in a pregnancy study.

The CDR3 region is CASSPTGSITEAFF. CDR3 bases: TGTGCCAGCAGCCCCACAGGGAGTATCACTGAAGCTTTCTTT. This chain joins TRBV6-5 and TRBJ1-1; possible D gene TRBD1, 6 bases. CDR1 is MNHEY, CDR2 SVGAGI, per germline. V was cut by 6 bases and J by 4 bases, with 15 bases left in between. This CDR3 comprises 14 residues.

Concerning this clone: At one end the junction does not follow the germline gene, possibly because of a read error. The V and J genes are TRBV5-8 and TRBJ2-5; 10 bases map to TRBD1. This CDR3 contains 16 residues. The germline V gene encodes CDR1 SGHTS and CDR2 YDEGEE. The CDR3 nucleotides are TGTGCCAGCAGCCCGAACTTCCGGGACAGGGGAGAGGCCCAGTACTTC. Its translation: CASSPNFRDRGEAQYF.

The chain employs TRBV6-5 and TRBJ1-2, with no clear D. The CDR3 extends over 12 amino acids. The germline CDR1 and CDR2 sequences are MNHEY and SVGAGI. V was clipped by 7 bases and J by 8 bases, with 14 bases between them. The CDR3 loop reads CASTLGGTGYTF. CDR3 nucleotides: TGTGCCAGCACCCTAGGTGGCACCGGCTACACCTTC.

J is TRBJ1-2 and V is TRBV7-9, with D possibly matching TRBD1 (6 bases). CDR3 size: 13 residues. Trimming took 1 base from V and 8 from J, leaving 11 bases between them. Germline CDR1 SEHNR, CDR2 FQNEAQ (reference sequence). The CDR3 loop is CASSLEGGLGYTF. CDR3 sequence (DNA): TGTGCCAGCAGCTTAGAGGGGGGGCTCGGCTACACCTTC.

This rearrangement joins TRBV5-4 to TRBJ2-1; 8 bases map to TRBD1. This CDR3 has 17 amino acids. Trimming cost V 2 bases and J 7 bases; bases outside gene matches: 14. Germline loops: CDR1 SGHNT, CDR2 YYREEE (reference sequence). This CDR3 reads CASSFPVGQGLRNEQFF. For the CDR3, the DNA is TGTGCCAGCAGCTTTCCGGTTGGACAGGGTTTAAGGAATGAGCAGTTCTTC.

V is TRBV6-5 and J is TRBJ1-5; 9 nucleotides match TRBD1. V was clipped by 3 bases and J by 9 bases; unmatched bases: 6. Germline V lookup: CDR1 MNHEY, CDR2 SVGAGI. The CDR3 loop spans 14 amino acids. In DNA, the CDR3 is TGTGCCAGCAGTTATTCCGGGACAGGGACGCCCCAGCATTTT. Protein product: CASSYSGTGTPQHF.